One and the same sample provided the 18 T cell receptor beta chains below, sequenced in a study of molecular identifiers for immune sequencing clone quantification. TCRdb recomputed calls from the PCR reads with MiXCR, one row per CDR3 protein. The table lists a few hundred thousand distinct CDR3 sequences, about 23% of them singletons. Sequencing was done on a sample of naive CD8+ T cells from blood, with Jurkat cell RNA spiked in. Subset noted: FACS-sorted CD8+CD4-CCR7+CD45RA+ naive T cells. The receptors come from a human donor in good health. Some libraries in this study had Jurkat cell RNA spiked in.

In its sample, this clonotype was seen many times. The chain couples TRBV7-9 to TRBJ2-2, with D tentatively TRBD2 (6 bases). Germline CDR1 reads SEHNR; CDR2 reads FQNEAQ (reference sequence). V lost 4 bases and J 5 bases, leaving 17 bases between the germline ends. The CDR3 has 16 residues. CDR3 sequence (DNA): TGTGCCAGCAGCTCCATCGAGGCTAGCGCGACCGGGGAGCTGTTTTTT. Its translation is CASSSIEASATGELFF.

This clonotype has at least ten counts. The junction and the germline gene differ at one end; a read error may be behind it. This chain links TRBV6-6 with TRBJ1-1; no reliable D call. Per germline, CDR1 MNHNY and CDR2 SVGAGI (reference sequence). The CDR3 is 15 residues long. Here the CDR3 reads CASRYSQDKNTEAFF. CDR3 bases: TGTGCCAGCAGATACTCGCAGGATAAAAACACTGAAGCTTTCTTT.

This clonotype is a singleton in its sample. This sequence may be a read error, since a much larger clone differs from it by one base. This chain joins TRBV29-1 and TRBJ1-2; D unclear. The CDR3 is made up of 14 amino acids. CDR1 is SQVTM, CDR2 ANQGSEA, per germline. The CDR3 spells CIVVVRGSFYGYTF. As DNA, the CDR3 is TGCATCGTTGTAGTTCGGGGATCGTTCTATGGCTACACCTTC.

A note on this clonotype: A read error may be the cause here, since a much bigger clone is one base away. The CDR3 nucleotides read TGTGCCAGCAGTTACTCAAGAGAGACCCAGCACTTC. Encoded protein: CASSYSRETQHF. The chain uses TRBV6-5 and TRBJ2-5, with unresolved D. The V gene's germline CDR1 is MNHEY and CDR2 SVGAGI. The CDR3 is 12 residues long.

This clonotype was seen a handful of times. The genes are TRBV3-1 and TRBJ1-1, with D unresolved. V was clipped by 1 base and J by 6 bases, with 9 bases between them. The CDR3 has 13 residues. The germline gives CDR1 LGHDT, CDR2 YNNKEL (reference sequence). The CDR3 DNA reads as TGTGCCAGCAGCCAAGTAGAGAGGGCTGAAGCTTTCTTT. Translated: CASSQVERAEAFF.

V gene TRBV15 combines with J gene TRBJ2-2; 7 bases fit TRBD1. In germline, CDR1 is LNHNV, CDR2 YYDKDF (reference sequence). V trimming: 1 base; J trimming: 4 bases; junction bases outside the gene matches: 12. This CDR3 region has 18 residues. CDR3 coding DNA: TGTGCCACCAGCAGAGCTCACAAATCGGACAGGCGCACCGGGGAGCTGTTTTTT. This codes for CATSRAHKSDRRTGELFF. The full variable domain, in which reference TRBV15 and TRBJ2-2 provide the parts outside the CDR3, is DAMVIQNPRYQVTQFGKPVTLSCSQTLNHNVMYWYQQKSSQAPKLLFHYYDKDFNNEADTPDNFQSRRPNTSFCFLDIRSPGLGDTAMYLCATSRAHKSDRRTGELFFGEGSRLTVL.

This clonotype was seen ten or more times. The chain has TRBV7-9 and TRBJ2-2, with D possibly matching TRBD1 (5 bases). The germline CDR1 and CDR2 sequences are SEHNR and FQNEAQ (reference sequence). The CDR3 loop spans 12 amino acids. The V end was cut by 5 bases, the J end by 9 bases, with 10 bases between. The DNA for the CDR3 is TGTGCCAGCAGCGGACCGGACAGGGAGCTGTTTTTT. Translation gives CASSGPDRELFF.

The rearrangement joins TRBV9 to TRBJ2-3; D not certain. V gave up 2 bases and J gave up 5 bases, with 6 bases separating them. CDR3 length: 12 amino acids. The germline gives CDR1 SGDLS, CDR2 YYNGEE. CDR3 sequence: CASSVFEDTQYF. The CDR3 DNA is TGTGCCAGCAGCGTTTTCGAAGATACGCAGTATTTT.

This clonotype was seen a few times. The chain employs TRBV5-4 and TRBJ2-1; 14 bases are a match to TRBD2. Germline CDR1 reads SGHNT; CDR2 reads YYREEE (reference sequence). This CDR3 is built from 15 residues. Germline trimming cut 1 base from V and 12 bases from J; bases unmatched to any gene: 6. The CDR3 here is CASSLRGLAGEGQFF. The CDR3 DNA reads TGTGCCAGCAGCTTGCGGGGACTAGCGGGGGAAGGGCAGTTCTTC.

The genes are TRBV4-3 and TRBJ2-5; D gene unclear. V was trimmed by 0 bases and J by 4 bases, leaving 18 bases between them. The CDR3 consists of 17 residues. Germline CDR1 is LGHNA and CDR2 is YSLEER. This CDR3 reads CASSQDKPGLTLETQYF. The DNA of the CDR3 is TGCGCCAGCAGCCAAGATAAGCCTGGGCTTACCCTAGAGACCCAGTACTTC.

In this sample, this clonotype turned up many times. This chain connects TRBV7-9 to TRBJ2-7, with D possibly being TRBD1 or TRBD2 (6 bases each). CDR3 size: 14 residues. Per germline, CDR1 SEHNR and CDR2 FQNEAQ (reference sequence). V gave up 3 bases and J gave up 5 bases, with 14 bases separating them. CDR3 sequence (DNA): TGTGCCAGCAGCTTGGGAAGGGGGGTGGACGAGCAGTACTTC. It is translated as CASSLGRGVDEQYF.

This clonotype has more than one count but fewer than ten. CDR3 coding DNA: TGTGCCAGCAGCTTAGCCCCGGGCACCGAGCAGTACTTC. As protein: CASSLAPGTEQYF. The rearrangement joins TRBV7-9 to TRBJ2-7; the D is unclear. V shed 0 bases and J shed 6 bases, with 9 bases lying between them. Germline lookup yields CDR1 SEHNR and CDR2 FQNEAQ (reference sequence). This CDR3 comprises 13 residues.

This chain connects TRBV4-3 to TRBJ2-7; D is possibly TRBD1 or TRBD2 (5 bases each). The ends were cut back, 3 bases at V and 7 bases at J, with 13 bases in the middle. Germline CDR1 is LGHNA and CDR2 is YSLEER. The CDR3 length is 13 residues. The CDR3 loop reads CASSQGTLEEQYF. CDR3 DNA sequence: TGCGCCAGCAGCCAGGGGACCCTGGAGGAGCAGTACTTC.

The sample holds a few counts of this clonotype. The V gene is TRBV12-5, the J gene TRBJ2-3; no definite D call. V was pared by 1 base and J by 5 bases, with 4 bases between. This CDR3 is built from 12 residues. CDR1 LGHNT and CDR2 FRNRAP come from the germline V gene. CDR3 protein: CASGLEGDTQYF. CDR3 nucleotide sequence: TGTGCTAGTGGTTTGGAGGGAGATACGCAGTATTTT.

In its sample, this clonotype was seen many times. The V call is TRBV2, the J call TRBJ1-3; 8 positions agree with TRBD1. The V gene end was trimmed by 5 bases and the J gene end by 0 bases; junction bases not matched to a gene: 3. The V gene's germline CDR1 is SNHLY and CDR2 FYNNEI. The CDR3 is 15 residues long. The CDR3 sequence is CASSRTGRSGNTIYF. CDR3 DNA sequence: TGTGCCAGCAGTCGGACAGGGCGCTCTGGAAACACCATATATTTT.

The sample holds a few counts of this clonotype. The chain couples TRBV28 to TRBJ2-1; 10 bases map to TRBD2. Unmatched junction bases numbered 12, after V lost 5 bases and J lost 8 bases. Germline assignment: CDR1 MDHEN and CDR2 SYDVKM. CDR3 length equals 16 residues. As DNA, the CDR3 is TGTGCCAGCAGTCGCTGGACTAGCGGCCACTTGGATGAGCAGTTCTTC. Its protein is CASSRWTSGHLDEQFF.

The rearrangement links TRBV19 to TRBJ1-5, with 7 bases fitting TRBD1. Germline loops: CDR1 LNHDA, CDR2 SQIVND (reference sequence). V shed 11 bases, J shed 0 bases, and the junction held 7 bases outside the gene matches. The CDR3 runs to 14 residues. The CDR3 here is CASGGLTSNQPQHF. CDR3 coding DNA: TGTGCCTCAGGGGGGCTGACTAGCAATCAGCCCCAGCATTTT.

This clonotype has just a few counts. The CDR3 region has the DNA TGTGCCAGCAGCGAGACACAGAACACCGGGGAGCTGTTTTTT. Translating it yields CASSETQNTGELFF. The rearrangement links TRBV7-9 to TRBJ2-2, with D hard to call. This CDR3 has 14 amino acids. Germline V CDR1 and CDR2: SEHNR, FQNEAQ (reference sequence). V was trimmed by 5 bases and J by 1 base, leaving 8 bases between them.